Listed below are T cell receptor beta chains from one sample, sequenced in a study of CD8 T cells in Susac syndrome. TCRdb passed the immunoSEQ multiplex PCR reads through MiXCR, listing each CDR3 protein once. The table lists 110,000 to 150,000 distinct CDR3 sequences, approximately 94% of them singletons, with about 0.08% in the top ten. The specimen was CD4+ T cells from PBMCs. The source is a human donor with Susac syndrome. Each CDR3 is given with its conserved first and last residue. D genes are given only for firm matches. Clone size is shown for a subset of rows, as once, few, many or a class of expanded clone.

clone size	D gene	V gene	J gene	CDR3 length	CDR3 DNA	CDR3 protein
-	TRBD2	TRBV2	TRBJ2-5	15	TGTGCCAGCAGTATAGCGGGAGTGTCGAGGGAGACCCAGTACTTC	CASSIAGVSRETQYF
-	TRBD1	TRBV5-1	TRBJ2-1	16	TGCGCCAGCAGCACCTCCCCTGACAGGGCCAACAATGAGCAGTTCTTC	CASSTSPDRANNEQFF
once	-	TRBV6-5	TRBJ1-2	14	TGTGCCAGCAGTTGGATTGGGACATCTGATGGCTACACCTTC	CASSWIGTSDGYTF
-	TRBD1	TRBV12-3/TRBV12-4	TRBJ1-3	14	TGTGCCAGCAGACAGGGACAGGAAATGCACACCATATATTTT	CASRQGQEMHTIYF
-	TRBD2	TRBV12-3/TRBV12-4	TRBJ2-1	15	TGTGCCAGCAGTTTAAATGCGGGGGGAAACAATGAGCAGTTCTTC	CASSLNAGGNNEQFF
few	-	TRBV29-1	TRBJ1-1	10	TGCAGCGTTTCGGGGACTGAAGCTTTCTTT	CSVSGTEAFF
-	-	TRBV21-1	TRBJ2-7	15	TGTGCCAGCAGCGTGTCAAAACAGGTCCCCTACGAGCAGTACTTC	CASSVSKQVPYEQYF
-	-	TRBV6-5	TRBJ1-2	14	TGTGCCAGCAGTTATGCGGCAGGGACCCATGGCTACACCTTC	CASSYAAGTHGYTF
-	-	TRBV7-2	TRBJ2-5	14	TGTGCCAGCAATCGGGACAAAAATTACGAGACCCAGTACTTC	CASNRDKNYETQYF
-	TRBD2	TRBV15	TRBJ2-7	13	TGTGCCACCAGCAGAGGAGTTGGGGGGGTACAGTACTTC	CATSRGVGGVQYF
-	-	TRBV29-1	TRBJ1-1	11	TGCAGCGCGGGGGGGGAGACTGAAGCTTTCTTT	CSAGGETEAFF
-	TRBD1	TRBV20-1	TRBJ1-5	14	TGCAGTGCTGGGCCCCGGGACAGAAATCAGCCCCAGCATTTT	CSAGPRDRNQPQHF
few	TRBD1	TRBV7-2	TRBJ1-5	14	TGTGCCAGCGGATACGGGACAGACAATCAGCCCCAGCATTTT	CASGYGTDNQPQHF
-	-	TRBV6-5	TRBJ2-3	16	TGTGCCAGCAGTTATTCTTCAGGGTTGAGGACAGATACGCAGTATTTT	CASSYSSGLRTDTQYF
-	TRBD1	TRBV29-1	TRBJ1-2	13	TGCAGCGTGGCTGACAGGGGAGATGGGGGCTACACCTTC	CSVADRGDGGYTF
-	-	TRBV23-1	TRBJ2-3	13	TGCGCCAGCAGTCAATCGGGAAGGGGTACGCAGTATTTT	CASSQSGRGTQYF
-	-	TRBV12-3/TRBV12-4	TRBJ1-1	15	TGTGCCAGCAATCGCCTGGACAGACAGAACACTGAAGCTTTCTTT	CASNRLDRQNTEAFF
-	-	TRBV2	TRBJ2-1	11	TGTGCCAGCAGTGGGAGCAATGAGCAGTTCTTC	CASSGSNEQFF
-	-	TRBV7-9	TRBJ1-1	14	TGTGCCAGCAGCTTCCCCAAGGGGAACACTGAAGCTTTCTTT	CASSFPKGNTEAFF
-	-	TRBV25-1	TRBJ2-1	14	TGTGCCAGCAGTGAGAGCGGCTCCTACAATGAGCAGTTCTTC	CASSESGSYNEQFF
-	-	TRBV20-1	TRBJ1-1	13	TGCAGTGCTACCGAGGGCGGGAACACTGAAGCTTTCTTT	CSATEGGNTEAFF
once	-	TRBV29-1	TRBJ1-2	12	TGCAGCGCCCTATTAATAGCCTATGGCTACACCTTC	CSALLIAYGYTF
-	TRBD1	TRBV12-3/TRBV12-4	TRBJ2-7	13	TGTGCCAGCAGCCCGGACAGGTCCGACGAGCAGTACTTC	CASSPDRSDEQYF
-	-	TRBV21-1	TRBJ1-4	13	TGTGCCAGCAGGAGACCGAATGGGGGAAAAACCAATTTT	CASRRPNGGKTNF
-	-	TRBV4-2	TRBJ1-2	12	TGTGCCAGCAGCCAACGACCATATGGCTACACCTTC	CASSQRPYGYTF
-	-	TRBV7-2	TRBJ2-1	15	TGTGCCAGCACCCCCGACGTAAGCTCCTACAATGAGCAGTTCTTC	CASTPDVSSYNEQFF
-	-	TRBV25-1	TRBJ2-5	17	TGTGCCAGCAGTGAATGGGTGCAGGGGAGGGCCGGGAAGACCCAGTACTTC	CASSEWVQGRAGKTQYF
-	TRBD2	TRBV4-1	TRBJ2-1	18	TGCGCCAGCAGCAAAAGGGGGACTAGCGGGGGGACGTACAATGAGCAGTTCTTC	CASSKRGTSGGTYNEQFF
-	-	TRBV14	TRBJ2-1	14	TGTGCCAGCAGCCCCCTGGTGGGGTTGGGTGAGCAGTTCTTC	CASSPLVGLGEQFF
-	-	TRBV5-6	TRBJ1-5	15	TGTGCCAGCAGCTTGGCCGGCAGCCAAGATCAGCCCCAGCATTTT	CASSLAGSQDQPQHF
-	-	TRBV20-1	TRBJ2-3	12	TGCAGTGCCGAGGGTGGCACAGATACGCAGTATTTT	CSAEGGTDTQYF